This T cell receptor beta chain stems from a study of T cells in Graves' hyperthyroidism and ophthalmopathy. Study results and caveats: Through a model of 13 V-J features, ophthalmopathy was separated from stable hyperthyroidism.

Any patient presenting with uncontrolled infection, other autoimmune disease, pregnancy or lactation was left out. Diagnosing involved the use of clinical symptoms, serum thyroxine and TRAb, thyroid ultrasound and orbital computed tomography. Fresh peripheral blood, roughly 9.6 ml, was the source of the PBMCs. Germline CDR1 is SGHVS and CDR2 is FQNEAQ. Trimming pared 1 base from V and 3 bases from J, leaving 15 bases between. There are 17 residues in the CDR3. This clonotype was detected a few times. Its antigen is as yet unknown. Amplification of TCR beta CDR3 regions used RNA as the template. Initially, a first-round RT-PCR of the TCR CDR3 employed the HTBI primer set. One entry per CDR3 protein results from TCRdb running MiXCR on the multiplex PCR reads. This table holds about 420,000 distinct CDR3 sequences, 15% to 18% found once.

The chain has TRBV7-8 and TRBJ2-2; no reliable D call. Sequenced material: blood. This clonotype originated in a woman aged 18-29 years with Graves' hyperthyroidism. This CDR3 is CASSLVGLSWYTGELFF. The DNA for the CDR3 is TGTGCCAGCAGCTTAGTGGGGTTGTCTTGGTACACCGGGGAGCTGTTTTTT.